These 8 T cell receptor beta chains share one sample of origin, sequenced in a study of T cells in Graves' hyperthyroidism and ophthalmopathy. RNA transcripts were the template for amplifying TCR beta CDR3 regions. HTBI primers were used for first-round RT-PCR of the TCR CDR3. MiXCR, run by TCRdb on the multiplex PCR reads, gives a single entry per CDR3 protein. The sample carries 550,000 to 700,000 distinct CDR3 sequences, roughly 46% recorded once. Input material: peripheral blood or thyroid tissue (not recorded which). The receptor source for this set is an adult woman with Graves' disease, either hyperthyroidism or ophthalmopathy (not recorded which).

This clonotype was observed at least ten times. The chain recombines TRBV7-2 with TRBJ1-3, with D unresolved. This CDR3 comprises 16 residues. The V end lost 1 base, the J end lost 0 bases, and 10 bases lay between the germline ends. Germline V gene sequence: CDR1 SGHTA, CDR2 FQGNSA. The DNA for the CDR3 is TGTGCCAGCAGCTTAGACCCTCCCGGCTCTGGAAACACCATATATTTT. This codes for CASSLDPPGSGNTIYF. Full variable domain (missing parts from reference TRBV7-2 and TRBJ1-3): GAGVSQSPSNKVTEKGKDVELRCDPISGHTALYWYRQSLGQGLEFLIYFQGNSAPDKSGLPSDRFSAERTGGSVSTLTIQRTQQEDSAVYLCASSLDPPGSGNTIYFGEGSWLTVV.

The V call is TRBV7-2, the J call TRBJ2-7; 9 nucleotides align to TRBD1. This CDR3 is built from 15 residues. Losses at the gene ends were 3 bases for V and 3 bases for J; bases not matched to a gene: 6. Germline CDR1 is SGHTA and CDR2 is FQGNSA. CDR3 coding DNA: TGTGCCAGCAGCTTCCCGGGACAGGGTCTCTACGAGCAGTACTTC. Encoded protein: CASSFPGQGLYEQYF. The whole variable domain, filled in from reference TRBV7-2 and TRBJ2-7, reads GAGVSQSPSNKVTEKGKDVELRCDPISGHTALYWYRQSLGQGLEFLIYFQGNSAPDKSGLPSDRFSAERTGGSVSTLTIQRTQQEDSAVYLCASSFPGQGLYEQYFGPGTRLTVT.

As for this clonotype: As the CDR3 is not closed by the conserved phenylalanine or tryptophan, this likely results from a read error. The gene calls are TRBV2 and TRBJ1-5; weak D call: TRBD1 (6 bases). Looked up from germline, CDR1 is SNHLY and CDR2 is FYNNEI. This CDR3 spans 14 amino acids. The CDR3 is CANSEQGRNQPQHL. The CDR3 DNA follows: TGTGCCAACAGTGAACAGGGTAGGAATCAGCCCCAGCATTTA.

The V gene is TRBV7-2, the J gene TRBJ1-5; no clear D gene. CDR1 and CDR2 (germline): SGHTA, FQGNSA. The ends were cut back, 1 base at V and 11 bases at J, with 12 bases in the middle. This CDR3 region has 13 residues. The DNA of the CDR3 is TGTGCCAGCAGCTTAGAAGGACGGCAGACCCAGCATTTT. It codes for CASSLEGRQTQHF. Looking up the rest from reference TRBV7-2 and TRBJ1-5 gives the full variable domain: GAGVSQSPSNKVTEKGKDVELRCDPISGHTALYWYRQSLGQGLEFLIYFQGNSAPDKSGLPSDRFSAERTGGSVSTLTIQRTQQEDSAVYLCASSLEGRQTQHFGDGTRLSIL.

This clonotype was detected once. The V gene is TRBV14, the J gene TRBJ1-2; possibly TRBD1 for D (5 bases). V was trimmed by 3 bases and J by 0 bases, leaving 20 bases between them. CDR3 size: 18 residues. The germline CDR1 and CDR2 sequences are SGHDN and FVKESK. CDR3 nucleotides: TGTGCCAGCAGCCACCTAGAAGACAGAGGCCGAGCTAACTATGGCTACACCTTC. The encoded protein is CASSHLEDRGRANYGYTF.

This chain connects TRBV19 to TRBJ2-6, with 9 bases matching TRBD2. The V gene end was trimmed by 8 bases and the J gene end by 4 bases; junction bases not matched to a gene: 9. The CDR3 is 16 amino acids. Germline-derived CDR1 and CDR2 are LNHDA and SQIVND (reference sequence). The CDR3 protein is CASSGGRATGANVLTF. The CDR3 DNA reads as TGTGCCAGTTCTGGCGGGAGGGCTACAGGGGCCAACGTCCTGACTTTC.

This rearrangement joins TRBV7-9 to TRBJ1-3; TRBD1 agrees at 8 bases. V shed 1 base and J 3 bases; nucleotides not matched to a gene: 5. The CDR3 extends over 16 amino acids. The V gene's germline CDR1 is SEHNR and CDR2 FQNEAQ (reference sequence). CDR3 in DNA: TGTGCCAGCAGCTTAGGGGCAGGGGGCTTTGGAAACACCATATATTTT. Amino acids: CASSLGAGGFGNTIYF.

Comments on this clonotype: With a much larger clone just one base away, this may be a read error. CDR3 region: CASSPRGWGQPQHF. Here the CDR3 DNA reads TGTGCCAGCAGCCCCAGGGGGTGGGGTCAGCCCCAGCATTTT. The gene calls are TRBV3-1 and TRBJ1-5, with 7 nucleotides matching TRBD1. Looked up from germline, CDR1 is LGHDT and CDR2 is YNNKEL (reference sequence). The CDR3 contains 14 residues. The trim removed 4 bases at V and 6 bases at J, leaving 6 bases unmatched.